Listed below are T cell receptor beta chains from one sample, sequenced in a study of neurological immune-mediated disorders. TCRdb analysed the 5' RACE reads with MiXCR anew, one entry per CDR3 protein. Of tens of thousands of distinct CDR3 sequences in the sample, about 3.8% are singletons; the top ten hold 2% to 2.5%. Specimen: PBMCs. The receptor set was obtained from a man in his thirties or forties with multiple sclerosis. Both conserved end residues are trimmed from each CDR3. Clone size, where shown, is once, few, many, or a class for clones that have expanded.

size,V,CDR3
many,TRBV10-2,ASRHSRGAQETQY
many,TRBV10-3,AISESNTGELF
many,TRBV29-1,STYPGQGETQY
many,TRBV7-2,ASSLGGKPQH
many,TRBV29-1,SVDVRVGETQY
many,TRBV20-1,SAMTSARYEQY
many,TRBV28,ASSPYGVRQGWRETQY
many,TRBV18,ASSPGTRSFYEQY
many,TRBV7-2,ASSSDSGEKQF
many,TRBV20-1,SASLSGNEQY
many,TRBV20-1,SARDTNRGNEKLF
-,TRBV9,ASSDLPGRHTEAF
many,TRBV27,ASSFSTGFGYT
many,TRBV29-1,SVVGAYSGYT
medium-sized,TRBV5-1,ASSGQVNTEAF
many,TRBV7-9,ASSSGKMGTDTQY
many,TRBV16,ASSQSSGLNYGYT
many,TRBV20-1,SARAVGPEAF
few,TRBV6-6,ASRPFTDTQY
many,TRBV24-1,ATSDRGRSGANVLT
-,TRBV5-1,ASRPTGSEYEQY
many,TRBV7-2,ASSLVADTQY
many,TRBV5-1,ASSSRQENTGELF
many,TRBV10-3,ATGGRPNTGELF
many,TRBV20-1,SARDPTRGSTEAF
many,TRBV7-9,ASSPMYEQY
few,TRBV6-2/TRBV6-3,ASIPSGVSYNEQF
many,TRBV20-1,SAYGQEPGYT
-,TRBV20-1,SARDRVNQPQN